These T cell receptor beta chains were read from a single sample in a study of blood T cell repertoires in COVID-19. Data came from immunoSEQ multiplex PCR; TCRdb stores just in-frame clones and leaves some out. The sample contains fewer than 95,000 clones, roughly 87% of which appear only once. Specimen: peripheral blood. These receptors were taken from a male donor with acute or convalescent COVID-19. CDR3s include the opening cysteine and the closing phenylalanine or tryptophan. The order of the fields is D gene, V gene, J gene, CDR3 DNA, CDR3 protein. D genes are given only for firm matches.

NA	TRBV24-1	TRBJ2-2	TGTGCCACCAGTGACCAATTTCGGGGGGCCAACACCGGGGAGCTGTTTTTT	CATSDQFRGANTGELFF
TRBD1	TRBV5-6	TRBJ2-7	TGTGCCAGCAGCTTCCGGGACAGGGGACACGAGCAGTACTTC	CASSFRDRGHEQYF
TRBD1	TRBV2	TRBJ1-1	TGTGCCAGCATGGGACAGGGGGGGACTGAAGCTTTCTTT	CASMGQGGTEAFF
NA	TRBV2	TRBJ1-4	TGTGCCAGCAGTGGGGGGGTGAGCGGAGAAAAACTGTTTTTT	CASSGGVSGEKLFF
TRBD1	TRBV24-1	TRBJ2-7	TGTGCCACCAGTGATCCCCGGACAGGGGCGAATTACGAGCAGTACTTC	CATSDPRTGANYEQYF
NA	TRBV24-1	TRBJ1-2	TGTGCCACCAGTACAGGCTATGGCTACACCTTC	CATSTGYGYTF
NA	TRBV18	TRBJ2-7	TGTGCCAGCTCACCACCAGAGGGCTACGAGCAGTACTTC	CASSPPEGYEQYF
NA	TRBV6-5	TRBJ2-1	TGTGCCAGCTTAAGGACTGGAAGTGAGCAGTTCTTC	CASLRTGSEQFF
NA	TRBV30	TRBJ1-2	TGTGCCTGGAGTCTAAGGGGCGACTATGGCTACACCTTC	CAWSLRGDYGYTF
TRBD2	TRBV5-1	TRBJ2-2	TGCGCCAGCAGCTTGGAGGCGGGGGACACCGGGGAGCTGTTTTTT	CASSLEAGDTGELFF